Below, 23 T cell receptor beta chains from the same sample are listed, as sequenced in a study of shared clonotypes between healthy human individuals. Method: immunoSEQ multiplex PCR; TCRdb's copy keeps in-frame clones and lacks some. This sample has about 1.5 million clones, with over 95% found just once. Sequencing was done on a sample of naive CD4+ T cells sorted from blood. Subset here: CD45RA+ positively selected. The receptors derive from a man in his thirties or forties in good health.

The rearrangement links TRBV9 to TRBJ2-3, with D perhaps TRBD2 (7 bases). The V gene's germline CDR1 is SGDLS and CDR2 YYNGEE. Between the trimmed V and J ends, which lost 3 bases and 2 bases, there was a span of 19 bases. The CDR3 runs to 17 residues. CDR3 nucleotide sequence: TGTGCCAGCAGCGAGGGCCGGGGGGCGAGTCACACAGATACGCAGTATTTT. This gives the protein CASSEGRGASHTDTQYF.

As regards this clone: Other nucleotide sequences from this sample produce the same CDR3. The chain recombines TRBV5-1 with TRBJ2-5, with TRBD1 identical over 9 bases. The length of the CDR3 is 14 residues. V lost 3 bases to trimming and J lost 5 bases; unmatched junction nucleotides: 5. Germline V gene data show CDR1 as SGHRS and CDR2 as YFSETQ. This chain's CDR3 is CASSWTGDQETQYF. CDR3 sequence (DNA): TGCGCCAGCAGCTGGACAGGGGATCAGGAGACCCAGTACTTC. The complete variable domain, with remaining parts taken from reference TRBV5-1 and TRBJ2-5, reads KAGVTQTPRYLIKTRGQQVTLSCSPISGHRSVSWYQQTPGQGLQFLFEYFSETQRNKGNFPGRFSGRQFSNSRSEMNVSTLELGDSALYLCASSWTGDQETQYFGPGTRLLVL.

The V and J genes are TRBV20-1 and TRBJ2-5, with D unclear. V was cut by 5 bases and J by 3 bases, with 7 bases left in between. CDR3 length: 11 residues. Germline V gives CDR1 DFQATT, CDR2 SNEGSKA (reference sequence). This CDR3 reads CSAEAEETQYF. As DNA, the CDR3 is TGCAGTGCTGAGGCCGAAGAGACCCAGTACTTC.

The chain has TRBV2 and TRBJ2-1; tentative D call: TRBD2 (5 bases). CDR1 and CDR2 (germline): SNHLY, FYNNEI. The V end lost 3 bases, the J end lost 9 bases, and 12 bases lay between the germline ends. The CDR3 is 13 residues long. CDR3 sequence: CASSDDTGSEQFF. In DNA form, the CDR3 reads TGTGCCAGCAGTGACGATACGGGGAGTGAGCAGTTCTTC.

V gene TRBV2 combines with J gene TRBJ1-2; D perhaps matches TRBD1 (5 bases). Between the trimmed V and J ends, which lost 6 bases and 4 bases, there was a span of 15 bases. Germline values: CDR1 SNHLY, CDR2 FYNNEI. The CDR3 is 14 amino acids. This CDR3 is CASSAEGRSYGYTF. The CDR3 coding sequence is TGTGCCAGCAGCGCCGAGGGGCGGAGCTATGGCTACACCTTC.

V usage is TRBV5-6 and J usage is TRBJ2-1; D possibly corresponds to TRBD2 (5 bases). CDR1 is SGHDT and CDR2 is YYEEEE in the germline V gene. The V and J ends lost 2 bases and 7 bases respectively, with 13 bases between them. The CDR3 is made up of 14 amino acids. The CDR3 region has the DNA TGTGCCAGCAGCTTAGACTACCCGGGTAATGAGCAGTTCTTC. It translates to CASSLDYPGNEQFF.

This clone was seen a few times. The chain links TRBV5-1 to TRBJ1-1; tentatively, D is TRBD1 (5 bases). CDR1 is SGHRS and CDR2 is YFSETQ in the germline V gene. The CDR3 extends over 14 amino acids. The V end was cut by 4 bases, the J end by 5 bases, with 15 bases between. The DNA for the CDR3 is TGCGCCAGCAGCAGGACGGGGACGCGGACTGAAGCTTTCTTT. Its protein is CASSRTGTRTEAFF.

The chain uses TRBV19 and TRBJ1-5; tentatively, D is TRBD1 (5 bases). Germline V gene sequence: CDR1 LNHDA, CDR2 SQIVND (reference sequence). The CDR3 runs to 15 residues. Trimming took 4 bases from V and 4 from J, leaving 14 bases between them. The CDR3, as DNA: TGTGCCAGTAGTAAAGAACATTCAGGGAATCAGCCCCAGCATTTT. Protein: CASSKEHSGNQPQHF.

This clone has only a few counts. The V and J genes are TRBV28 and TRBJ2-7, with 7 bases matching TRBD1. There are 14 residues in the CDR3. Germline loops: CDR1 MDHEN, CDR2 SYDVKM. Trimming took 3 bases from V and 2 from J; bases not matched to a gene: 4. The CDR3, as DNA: TGTGCCAGCAGTTTGACAGGGTCGACCTACGAGCAGTACTTC. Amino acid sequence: CASSLTGSTYEQYF. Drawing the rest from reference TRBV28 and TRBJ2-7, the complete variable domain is DVKVTQSSRYLVKRTGEKVFLECVQDMDHENMFWYRQDPGLGLRLIYFSYDVKMKEKGDIPEGYSVSREKKERFSLILESASTNQTSMYLCASSLTGSTYEQYFGPGTRLTVT.

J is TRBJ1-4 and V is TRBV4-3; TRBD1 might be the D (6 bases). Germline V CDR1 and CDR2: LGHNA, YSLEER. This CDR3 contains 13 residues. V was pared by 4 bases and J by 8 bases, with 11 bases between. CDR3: CASSPVRGEKLFF. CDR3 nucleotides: TGCGCCAGCAGCCCTGTGAGGGGGGAAAAACTGTTTTTT.

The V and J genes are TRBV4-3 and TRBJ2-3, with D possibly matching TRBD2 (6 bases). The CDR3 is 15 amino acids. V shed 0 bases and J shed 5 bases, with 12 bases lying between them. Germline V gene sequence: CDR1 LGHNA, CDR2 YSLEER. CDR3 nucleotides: TGCGCCAGCAGCCAAGAAGGAGGGAAGGGAGATACGCAGTATTTT. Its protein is CASSQEGGKGDTQYF.

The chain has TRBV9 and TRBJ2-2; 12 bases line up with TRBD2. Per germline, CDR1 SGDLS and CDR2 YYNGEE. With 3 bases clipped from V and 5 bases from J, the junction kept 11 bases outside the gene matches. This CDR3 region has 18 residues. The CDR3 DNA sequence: TGTGCCAGCAGCGCGGGACTAGCGGGCCTGAGGTATACCGGGGAGCTGTTTTTT. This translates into CASSAGLAGLRYTGELFF. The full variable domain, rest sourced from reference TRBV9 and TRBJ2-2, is DSGVTQTPKHLITATGQRVTLRCSPRSGDLSVYWYQQSLDQGLQFLIQYYNGEERAKGNILERFSAQQFPDLHSELNLSSLELGDSALYFCASSAGLAGLRYTGELFFGEGSRLTVL.

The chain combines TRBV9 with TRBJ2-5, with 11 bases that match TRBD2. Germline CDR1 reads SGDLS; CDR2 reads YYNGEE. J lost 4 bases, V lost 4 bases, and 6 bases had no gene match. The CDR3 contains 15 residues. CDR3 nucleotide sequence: TGTGCCAGCAGCATTAGCGGGAGGGCCTCAGAGACCCAGTACTTC. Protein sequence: CASSISGRASETQYF.

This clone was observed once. DNA for the CDR3: TGTGCCAGCTCAGACACCAAAATGGGACCCTTCCAACGTGAGCAGTTCTTC. Protein product: CASSDTKMGPFQREQFF. V is TRBV18 and J is TRBJ2-1; D tentatively reads TRBD1 or TRBD2 (5 bases each). This CDR3 contains 17 residues. Trimming left V 5 bases short and J 9 bases short, with 26 bases between. Germline CDR1 reads KGHSH; CDR2 reads LQKENI.

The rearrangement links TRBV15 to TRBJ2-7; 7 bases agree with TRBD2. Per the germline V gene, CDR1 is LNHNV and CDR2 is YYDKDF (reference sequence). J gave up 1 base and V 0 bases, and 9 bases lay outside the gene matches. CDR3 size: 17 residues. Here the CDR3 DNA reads TGTGCCACCAGCAGAGATCCTCGGGAGGCTACTTCCTACGAGCAGTACTTC. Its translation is CATSRDPREATSYEQYF. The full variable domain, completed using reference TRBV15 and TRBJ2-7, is DAMVIQNPRYQVTQFGKPVTLSCSQTLNHNVMYWYQQKSSQAPKLLFHYYDKDFNNEADTPDNFQSRRPNTSFCFLDIRSPGLGDTAMYLCATSRDPREATSYEQYFGPGTRLTVT.

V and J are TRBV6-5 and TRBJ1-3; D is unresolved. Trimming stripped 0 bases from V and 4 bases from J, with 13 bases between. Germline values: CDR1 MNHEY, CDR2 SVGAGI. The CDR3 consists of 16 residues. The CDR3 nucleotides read TGTGCCAGCAGTTACTCCTTGGCAGGAGGCGGAAACACCATATATTTT. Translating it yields CASSYSLAGGGNTIYF.

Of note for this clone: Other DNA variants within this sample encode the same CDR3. This CDR3 is CASSLVGETQYF. The DNA of the CDR3 is TGCGCCAGCAGCTTGGTAGGCGAGACCCAGTACTTC. V usage is TRBV5-1 and J usage is TRBJ2-5; D is unresolved. The CDR3 spans 12 residues. Germline CDR1 and CDR2: SGHRS and YFSETQ. V was cut by 0 bases and J by 5 bases, with 5 bases left in between.

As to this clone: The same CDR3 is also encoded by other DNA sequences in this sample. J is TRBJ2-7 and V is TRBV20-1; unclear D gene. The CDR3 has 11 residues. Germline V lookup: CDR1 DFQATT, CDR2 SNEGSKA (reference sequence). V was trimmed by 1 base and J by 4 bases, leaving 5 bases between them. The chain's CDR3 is CSARGSYEQYF. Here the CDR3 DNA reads TGCAGTGCTAGAGGCAGTTACGAGCAGTACTTC.

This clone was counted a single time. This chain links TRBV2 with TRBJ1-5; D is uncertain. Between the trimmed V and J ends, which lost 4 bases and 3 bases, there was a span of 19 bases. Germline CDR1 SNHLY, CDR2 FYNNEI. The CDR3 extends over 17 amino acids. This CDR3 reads CASSGPPRGSPNQPQHF. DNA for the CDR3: TGTGCCAGCAGTGGACCCCCCCGAGGCAGTCCCAATCAGCCCCAGCATTTT.

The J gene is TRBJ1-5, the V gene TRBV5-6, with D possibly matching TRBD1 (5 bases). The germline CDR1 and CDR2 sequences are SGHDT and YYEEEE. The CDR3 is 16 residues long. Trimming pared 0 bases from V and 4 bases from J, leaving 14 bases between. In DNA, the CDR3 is TGTGCCAGCAGCTTGGGGCAGGGTATGAGGAATCAGCCCCAGCATTTT. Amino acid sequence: CASSLGQGMRNQPQHF.

The CDR3, as DNA: TGTGCCATCGGACTAGCGGGAGATTTTGAGCAGTACTTC. This translates into CAIGLAGDFEQYF. The chain combines TRBV7-9 with TRBJ2-7; TRBD2 matches 13 bases. With 10 bases clipped from V and 7 bases from J, the junction kept 7 bases outside the gene matches. The CDR3 is 13 residues long. Germline values: CDR1 SEHNR, CDR2 FQNEAQ (reference sequence).

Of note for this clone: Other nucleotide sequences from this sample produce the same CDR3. CDR3 coding DNA: TGTGCCAGCAGCTTAGTGCAAGAGACCCAGTACTTC. This codes for CASSLVQETQYF. The chain recombines TRBV11-2 with TRBJ2-5; D call uncertain. Looked up from germline, CDR1 is SGHAT and CDR2 is FQNNGV. The CDR3 is 12 amino acids. The V end was cut by 1 base, the J end by 2 bases, with 2 bases between.

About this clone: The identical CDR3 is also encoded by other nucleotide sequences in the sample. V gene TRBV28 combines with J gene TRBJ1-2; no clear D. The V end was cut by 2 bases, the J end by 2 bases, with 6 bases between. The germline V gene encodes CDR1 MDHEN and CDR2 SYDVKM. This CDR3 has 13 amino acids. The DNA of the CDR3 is TGTGCCAGCAGTTTAGCAGGCAACTATGGCTACACCTTC. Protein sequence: CASSLAGNYGYTF.